The 28 T cell receptor beta chains below were found in one sample sequenced in a study of neurological immune-mediated disorders. TCRdb passed the 5' RACE reads through MiXCR, listing each CDR3 protein once. This table holds more than 70,000 distinct CDR3 sequences, about 9.4% found once. Stated time point: longitudinal time-point 1 (baseline). The sequenced sample consisted of PBMCs. The receptors originated from a man aged 25-45 years in good health.

In this sample, this clonotype turned up many times. The chain is built from TRBV19 and TRBJ1-5; D ambiguous. This CDR3 is 15 amino acids long. Germline V gene lookup returns CDR1 LNHDA and CDR2 SQIVND (reference sequence). Trimming left V 10 bases short and J 0 bases short, with 16 bases between. The CDR3 DNA follows: TGTGCCACCGCGGCGTCGGTTGATAGCAATCAGCCCCAGCATTTT. It translates to CATAASVDSNQPQHF.

This clonotype was recorded many times. This sequence joins TRBV11-2 and TRBJ2-1; TRBD2 agrees at 9 bases. The CDR3 runs to 15 residues. Looked up from germline, CDR1 is SGHAT and CDR2 is FQNNGV. The J segment lost 7 bases and the V segment lost 6 bases, leaving 10 bases of the junction unmatched. The CDR3 coding sequence is TGTGCCAGCAGATCCACACTAGCGGGTTTGAATGAGCAGTTCTTC. It specifies CASRSTLAGLNEQFF.

The table lists this clonotype with many counts. The chain employs TRBV7-2 and TRBJ2-5; TRBD2 matches 13 bases. The length of the CDR3 is 15 residues. V shed 5 bases, J shed 6 bases, and the junction held 6 bases outside the gene matches. Germline CDR1 reads SGHTA; CDR2 reads FQGNSA. The CDR3 reads CASSIGLAGEKTQYF. Here the CDR3 DNA reads TGTGCCAGCAGCATCGGACTAGCGGGAGAAAAGACCCAGTACTTC.

This clonotype has ten or more counts. The rearrangement links TRBV29-1 to TRBJ2-2; a weak D match, TRBD1 (5 bases). Trimming left V 7 bases short and J 6 bases short, with 9 bases between. This CDR3 is built from 11 residues. CDR1 is SQVTM, CDR2 ANQGSEA, per germline. The CDR3 coding sequence is TGCAGCGGGACATACGCCGGGGAGCTGTTTTTT. Translation: CSGTYAGELFF.

Of note for this clonotype: Just one base apart from a much larger clone, this may be a read error. V gene TRBV3-1 combines with J gene TRBJ1-1; no firm D call. V was clipped by 5 bases and J by 4 bases, with 11 bases between them. Germline assignment: CDR1 LGHDT and CDR2 YNNKEL (reference sequence). The CDR3 covers 13 residues. CDR3 region: CASSMGWITEAFF. CDR3 in DNA: TGTGCCAGCAGCATGGGATGGATCACTGAAGCTTTCTTT.

This chain links TRBV7-6 with TRBJ2-2; 12 bases map to TRBD2. Losses at the gene ends were 6 bases for V and 3 bases for J; bases not matched to a gene: 5. CDR1 is SGHVS, CDR2 FNYEAQ, per germline. This CDR3 spans 16 amino acids. Here the CDR3 reads CASSLAGGPDTGELFF. The CDR3 bases are TGTGCCAGCAGTCTAGCGGGAGGGCCCGACACCGGGGAGCTGTTTTTT.

Many counts were recorded for this clonotype. This rearrangement joins TRBV20-1 to TRBJ2-7; TRBD1 might be the D (6 bases). Germline assignment: CDR1 DFQATT and CDR2 SNEGSKA (reference sequence). Between the trimmed V and J ends, which lost 1 base and 3 bases, there was a span of 13 bases. This CDR3 is 14 amino acids long. CDR3 region: CSARGDMVDYEQYF. For the CDR3, the DNA is TGCAGTGCTAGAGGGGACATGGTGGACTACGAGCAGTACTTC.

This clonotype was seen ten or more times. V and J are TRBV10-3 and TRBJ2-5; D remains unclear. The CDR3 spans 13 residues. Trimming left V 4 bases short and J 2 bases short, with 8 bases between. Germline loops: CDR1 ENHRY, CDR2 SYGVKD. The CDR3 loop reads CAISAPYQETQYF. For the CDR3, the DNA is TGTGCCATCAGTGCGCCGTATCAAGAGACCCAGTACTTC.

This clonotype was detected ten times or more. V usage is TRBV5-1 and J usage is TRBJ2-3; tentatively, D is TRBD2 (6 bases). V was pared by 7 bases and J by 3 bases, with 15 bases between. In germline, CDR1 is SGHRS, CDR2 YFSETQ. The CDR3 consists of 14 residues. This chain's CDR3 is CASCSGGWTDTQYF. CDR3 nucleotide sequence: TGCGCCAGCTGCAGCGGAGGGTGGACAGATACGCAGTATTTT.

The chain recombines TRBV5-1 with TRBJ2-2; D could derive from TRBD1 or TRBD2 (5 bases each). The germline V and J ends were trimmed by 0 bases and 5 bases, with 14 bases remaining between them. The germline V gene encodes CDR1 SGHRS and CDR2 YFSETQ. There are 16 residues in the CDR3. Written as DNA, the CDR3 is TGCGCCAGCAGCTTGGCCGGGACGGGCGTGACCGGGGAGCTGTTTTTT. The encoded protein is CASSLAGTGVTGELFF.

Many counts were recorded for this clonotype. The chain combines TRBV20-1 with TRBJ2-5; the D gene could be TRBD1 or TRBD2 (5 bases each). Trimming stripped 5 bases from V and 4 bases from J, with 17 bases between. Germline CDR1 is DFQATT and CDR2 is SNEGSKA (reference sequence). The CDR3 consists of 14 residues. The CDR3 here is CSAARGPGGETQYF. The DNA of the CDR3 is TGCAGTGCTGCAAGGGGACCTGGGGGAGAGACCCAGTACTTC.

The sample holds many counts of this clonotype. The gene calls are TRBV14 and TRBJ2-1; weak D call: TRBD2 (6 bases). Germline assignment: CDR1 SGHDN and CDR2 FVKESK. The CDR3 spans 15 residues. Trimming took off 0 bases at V and 6 bases at J, with 12 bases between the two ends. CDR3 amino acids: CASSQERKTSNEQFF. For the CDR3, the DNA is TGTGCCAGCAGCCAAGAAAGAAAGACTAGCAATGAGCAGTTCTTC.

This clonotype was recorded many times. This chain connects TRBV4-1 to TRBJ2-4; TRBD1 matches 8 bases. V shed 1 base and J 1 base; nucleotides not matched to a gene: 15. Germline V gene data show CDR1 as MGHRA and CDR2 as YSYEKL. The CDR3 is 20 amino acids. The CDR3 nucleotides are TGCGCCAGCAGCCAAGCCCCCGGACAGGGTTCCGAAGACGCCAAAAACATTCAGTACTTC. It yields the protein CASSQAPGQGSEDAKNIQYF.

The chain combines TRBV12-3 or TRBV12-4 with TRBJ2-6, with 8 nucleotides matching TRBD1. Losses at the gene ends were 0 bases for V and 0 bases for J; bases not matched to a gene: 10. This CDR3 region has 20 residues. The CDR3 nucleotides read TGTGCCAGCAGTTTAGCGCCCTGGACAGGGTCAAACTCTGGGGCCAACGTCCTGACTTTC. Protein product: CASSLAPWTGSNSGANVLTF.

At least ten counts were recorded for this clonotype. This chain uses TRBV5-1 with TRBJ2-7; D gene unclear. Trimming took off 0 bases at V and 1 base at J, with 11 bases between the two ends. The CDR3 runs to 15 residues. The V gene's germline CDR1 is SGHRS and CDR2 YFSETQ. CDR3 amino acids: CASSLGGTQSYEQYF. The CDR3 DNA reads as TGCGCCAGCAGCTTGGGGGGAACTCAATCCTACGAGCAGTACTTC.

This clonotype was counted ten times or more. The chain employs TRBV5-5 and TRBJ2-1, with TRBD2 matching over 7 bases. The ends lost 4 bases at V and 0 bases at J; junction bases unmatched: 16. Per germline, CDR1 SGHKS and CDR2 YYEKEE (reference sequence). This CDR3 contains 19 residues. The CDR3 sequence is CASSRSGGGPQSSYNEQFF. CDR3 coding DNA: TGTGCCAGCAGCCGATCGGGGGGAGGGCCACAGAGCTCCTACAATGAGCAGTTCTTC.

This clonotype was found many times. This chain uses TRBV29-1 with TRBJ2-3; D is perhaps TRBD2 (5 bases). From germline, CDR1 is SQVTM and CDR2 ANQGSEA. V lost 2 bases to trimming and J lost 6 bases, with 24 bases between them. The CDR3 extends over 17 amino acids. CDR3 region: CSVENRRGSGSRDTQYF. The CDR3 DNA follows: TGCAGCGTTGAAAACCGCCGAGGCAGCGGAAGTCGGGATACGCAGTATTTT.

With respect to this clonotype: The DNA is left out, because the CDR3 cannot be placed on it with certainty; the CDR3 is given as TCRdb lists it. The rearrangement uses TRBV3-1 and TRBJ2-3; the D segment call TRBD2 is taken from the table without a DNA check. The CDR3 is 23 amino acids in total, end residues counted. Germline lookup yields CDR1 LGHDT and CDR2 YNNKEL (reference sequence). CDR3 sequence reads: CASSFYICSARSASGTSTDTQYF.

The V gene is TRBV5-1, the J gene TRBJ1-1; TRBD1 is a possible D gene (5 bases). The germline V gene encodes CDR1 SGHRS and CDR2 YFSETQ. Trimming removed 4 bases at V and 7 bases at J, with 11 bases between. This CDR3 spans 12 amino acids. The CDR3 protein is CASSQGGVEAFF. CDR3 nucleotides: TGCGCCAGCAGCCAGGGAGGGGTTGAAGCTTTCTTT.

This clonotype was seen ten or more times. The rearrangement links TRBV14 to TRBJ1-1; D is uncertain. The CDR3 consists of 16 residues. Germline CDR1 reads SGHDN; CDR2 reads FVKESK. V lost 4 bases and J lost 0, with 15 bases in between. This CDR3 reads CASSLLPVNMNTEAFF. The CDR3, as DNA: TGTGCCAGCAGCCTTCTCCCGGTAAACATGAACACTGAAGCTTTCTTT.

This clonotype was counted at least ten times. The CDR3 DNA follows: TGTGCCAGCAGCTCCGCGGGGGGAGAGCAGTACTTC. Translation: CASSSAGGEQYF. V usage is TRBV11-2 and J usage is TRBJ2-7; 8 bases line up with TRBD2. Germline CDR1 reads SGHAT; CDR2 reads FQNNGV. V trimming: 4 bases; J trimming: 7 bases; junction bases outside the gene matches: 3. This CDR3 has 12 residues.

In its sample, this clonotype was seen many times. The CDR3: CASSLQTLGLAGDEQYF. The DNA for the CDR3 is TGTGCCAGCAGCCTCCAGACCCTCGGACTAGCGGGAGATGAGCAGTACTTC. The chain is built from TRBV7-6 and TRBJ2-7, with 13 bases that match TRBD2. This CDR3 has 17 amino acids. Germline CDR1 reads SGHVS; CDR2 reads FNYEAQ. The trim removed 5 bases at V and 7 bases at J, leaving 14 bases unmatched. Full variable domain (remainder filled in from reference TRBV7-6 and TRBJ2-7): GAGVSQSPRYKVTKRGQDVALRCDPISGHVSLYWYRQALGQGPEFLTYFNYEAQQDKSGLPNDRFSAERPEGSISTLTIQRTEQRDSAMYRCASSLQTLGLAGDEQYFGPGTRLTVT.

This clonotype was observed many times. The J gene is TRBJ2-1, the V gene TRBV7-9; TRBD2 matches at 8 bases. Per germline, CDR1 SEHNR and CDR2 FQNEAQ (reference sequence). CDR3 size: 18 residues. The J segment lost 0 bases and the V segment lost 5 bases, leaving 12 bases of the junction unmatched. CDR3 loop: CASSPQASGPSSYNEQFF. The CDR3 DNA is TGTGCCAGCAGCCCCCAGGCTAGCGGGCCGAGCTCCTACAATGAGCAGTTCTTC. Combining the CDR3 with reference TRBV7-9 and TRBJ2-1 gives the whole variable domain DTGVSQNPRHKITKRGQNVTFRCDPISEHNRLYWYRQTLGQGPEFLTYFQNEAQLEKSRLLSDRFSAERPKGSFSTLEIQRTEQGDSAMYLCASSPQASGPSSYNEQFFGPGTRLTVL.

For this clonotype: This may arise from a read error, as a much more abundant clone is one base away. Because it lacks the conserved phenylalanine or tryptophan at the end, this CDR3 is likely a read error. The chain has TRBV7-6 and TRBJ2-1; D not certain. Germline-derived CDR1 and CDR2 are SGHVS and FNYEAQ. V was trimmed by 5 bases and J by 7 bases, leaving 9 bases between them. The CDR3 covers 12 residues. The CDR3 protein is CASSGVGNEQFS. The CDR3 coding sequence is TGTGCCAGCAGCGGCGTGGGGAATGAGCAGTTCTCC.

At least ten counts were recorded for this clonotype. The J gene is TRBJ2-7, the V gene TRBV27; TRBD2 might be the D (5 bases). The CDR3 covers 14 residues. V lost 1 base to trimming and J lost 0 bases, with 7 bases between them. In germline, CDR1 is MNHEY, CDR2 SMNVEV (reference sequence). The CDR3 loop reads CASSLFGSSYEQYF. The CDR3 coding sequence is TGTGCCAGCAGTTTATTTGGGAGCTCCTACGAGCAGTACTTC.

This clonotype was counted many times. The chain joins TRBV20-1 to TRBJ2-1, with 8 bases lining up with TRBD2. Germline V CDR1 and CDR2: DFQATT, SNEGSKA (reference sequence). The CDR3 extends over 16 amino acids. V lost 3 bases, J lost 6 bases, and 13 bases stayed unmatched. The CDR3 protein is CSASVNKAGAGNEQFF. The CDR3 DNA follows: TGCAGTGCTAGCGTTAACAAAGCGGGAGCGGGCAATGAGCAGTTCTTC.

This clonotype was counted between two and nine times. The V gene is TRBV10-1, the J gene TRBJ1-2, with D uncertain. Germline V gene data show CDR1 as WNHNN and CDR2 as SYGVQD (reference sequence). This CDR3 spans 13 amino acids. Trimming took 0 bases from V and 6 from J, leaving 8 bases between them. CDR3 DNA: TGCGCCAGCAGTGAGTCGAGGGAGCATGGCTACACCTTC. The encoded protein is CASSESREHGYTF.

At least ten counts were recorded for this clonotype. The chain has TRBV6-1 and TRBJ2-5; TRBD2 aligns across 7 bases. The CDR3 consists of 13 residues. CDR1 and CDR2 (germline): MNHNS, SASEGT. Trimming cost V 5 bases and J 5 bases; bases outside gene matches: 5. CDR3 sequence: CASSWGGGETQYF. CDR3 bases: TGTGCCAGCAGTTGGGGGGGAGGGGAGACCCAGTACTTC.